This is a list of T cell receptor beta chains from one sample in a study of breast tumors, draining lymph nodes, adjacent tissues. TCRdb analysed the multiplex PCR reads with MiXCR anew, one entry per CDR3 protein. Of 80,000 to 130,000 distinct CDR3 sequences in the sample, over 20% are singletons; the top ten hold 1% to 1.5%. Material: axillary lymph node tissue. These receptors were collected from a female donor with breast cancer. Some clones in this sample may be carry-over from other donors' samples. CDR3s include the opening cysteine and the closing phenylalanine or tryptophan. Each record gives: V gene, clone size, D gene, J gene, CDR3 DNA, CDR3 protein. A D gene is named only where the DNA matches it firmly. Clone size is not always given. Where it is, it says once, few, many or a class for expanded clones.

>TRBV4-2|.|.|TRBJ2-1
TGTGCCAGCAGCCAAGAAGGCGGGGAGGCGGGGAACAATGAGCAGTTCTTC
CASSQEGGEAGNNEQFF
>TRBV6-5|many|TRBD1|TRBJ1-5
TGTGCCAGCAGTTACGACAGGGGAGAGGGACAGCCCCAGCATTTT
CASSYDRGEGQPQHF
>TRBV5-1|many|.|TRBJ2-1
TGCGCCAGCAGCTTGAATGGAGGGGGTGGCTACAATGAGCAGTTCTTC
CASSLNGGGGYNEQFF
>TRBV4-1|many|.|TRBJ2-7
TGCGCCAGCAGCCAAAACACAGGGTCCGGGGGAAACGAGCAGTACTTC
CASSQNTGSGGNEQYF
>TRBV5-1|.|.|TRBJ1-3
TGCGCCAGCTCCCCTGGGTCCACTGGAAACACCATATATTTT
CASSPGSTGNTIYF
>TRBV4-1|many|.|TRBJ1-6
TGCGCCAGCAGCCAAGATAGAGGTAATTCACCCCTCCACTTT
CASSQDRGNSPLHF
>TRBV7-9|many|TRBD2|TRBJ2-7
TGTGCCAGCAGCTTAGAGGCTAGCGGGAGTACCTACGAGCAGTACTTC
CASSLEASGSTYEQYF
>TRBV19|.|.|TRBJ2-6
TGTGCCGGTAGTATAGCGCTTTTTGGGGCCAACGTCCTGACTTTC
CAGSIALFGANVLTF
>TRBV20-1|many|.|TRBJ2-3
TGCAGTGCTAGAGAAGGGTACACAGATACGCAGTATTTT
CSAREGYTDTQYF
>TRBV20-1|many|.|TRBJ1-4
TGCAGTGCCCGTCCCGGCGGAACAACTAATGAAAAACTGTTTTTT
CSARPGGTTNEKLFF
>TRBV6-6|many|.|TRBJ1-5
TGTGCCAGCAGTTCACAGGCTAGCAATCAGCCCCAGCATTTT
CASSSQASNQPQHF
>TRBV18|.|TRBD1|TRBJ2-7
TGTGCCAGCTCACCACAGGGGCAGGGGGCACGAGGGCAGTGCTTC
CASSPQGQGARGQCF
>TRBV15|.|TRBD1|TRBJ1-4
TGTGCCACCAGCAGAGATGGGACAGCAACTAATGAAAAACTGTTTTTT
CATSRDGTATNEKLFF
>TRBV27|many|.|TRBJ1-5
TGTGCCAGCAGTTCCTCAAGACAGGGCAATCAGCCCCAGCATTTT
CASSSSRQGNQPQHF
>TRBV7-9|many|.|TRBJ2-7
TGTGCCAGCAGCCGTCCGGACAGCTCCTACGAGCAGTACTTC
CASSRPDSSYEQYF
>TRBV29-1|once|TRBD1|TRBJ2-7
TGCAGCGTTACCACCGGGACAGGGGGGCCTTACGAGCAGTACTTC
CSVTTGTGGPYEQYF
>TRBV6-5|many|.|TRBJ1-3
TGTGCCACAGTCGGCGGGGGGGCTGGAAACACCATATATTTT
CATVGGGAGNTIYF
>TRBV27|.|TRBD2|TRBJ2-1
TGTGCCAGCAGTTTCCGGACTAGCTCGGGTGGGCTGGGTGAGCAGTTCTTC
CASSFRTSSGGLGEQFF
>TRBV5-1|.|TRBD1|TRBJ2-7
TGCGCCAGCAGCCAAGGGACAGGATCTTTGGAGCAGTACTTC
CASSQGTGSLEQYF
>TRBV10-2|.|TRBD1|TRBJ1-1
TGCGCCAGCAGTGGACAGGGCAGGAACACTGAAGCTTTCTTT
CASSGQGRNTEAFF
>TRBV6-6|many|.|TRBJ2-1
TGTGCCAGCAGTTACGGCGGGGTCAATGAGCAGTTCTTC
CASSYGGVNEQFF
>TRBV10-2|.|.|TRBJ1-2
TGCGCCAGCACAGGACAGACAGGTTATTGGGGCTACACCTTC
CASTGQTGYWGYTF
>TRBV28|many|.|TRBJ1-3
TGTGCCAGCAGTTTATTGGTCGGACAGTTTGGAAACACCATATATTTT
CASSLLVGQFGNTIYF
>TRBV30|.|.|TRBJ1-5
TGTGCCTGGAGTGTAGGGGGGACCCCCGGGGGCAATCAGCCCCAGCATTTT
CAWSVGGTPGGNQPQHF
>TRBV15|many|TRBD1|TRBJ2-7
TGTGCCACCAGCAGACCGGGACAGGGCGGTGAGCAGTACTTC
CATSRPGQGGEQYF
>TRBV5-6|many|.|TRBJ1-2
TGTGCCAGCAGCTTGGATGCAGGATTCTATGGCTACACCTTC
CASSLDAGFYGYTF
>TRBV19|many|.|TRBJ2-7
TGTGCCAGTAGTGGGTCCGGGCCCTACGAGCAGTACTTC
CASSGSGPYEQYF
>TRBV28|.|.|TRBJ2-3
TGTGCCAGCACAACCTCGGGCGATACGCAGTATTTT
CASTTSGDTQYF
>TRBV5-4|few|TRBD2|TRBJ2-5
TGTGCCAGCACCCCCGGGGGGGGGGAAGAGACCCAGTACTTC
CASTPGGGEETQYF
>TRBV12-3/TRBV12-4|medium-sized|TRBD2|TRBJ2-1
TGTGCCAGCACCCAAGGGGCGGGGGTCTCCTGGGAGCAGTTCTTC
CASTQGAGVSWEQFF
>TRBV25-1|many|.|TRBJ2-2
TGTGCCAGCAGTGAATTTGAGGGGGAGCTGTTTTTT
CASSEFEGELFF
>TRBV18|once|.|TRBJ1-2
TGTGCCAGCCCACCACTTAGGGGGTCTGGCTACACCTTC
CASPPLRGSGYTF
>TRBV12-3/TRBV12-4|.|.|TRBJ1-1
.
CASSFGPGEYEAFF
>TRBV28|.|.|TRBJ1-4
TGTGCCAGCAGTTCAATATGGACGGGCTCGGTTGAAGAACTGTTTTTT
CASSSIWTGSVEELFF
>TRBV5-1|many|.|TRBJ2-7
TGCGCCAGCGGCATGGGGGGGCAGGGGGAGCAGTACTTC
CASGMGGQGEQYF
>TRBV5-8|few|TRBD1|TRBJ2-3
TGTGCCAGCAGCTCCGGGACAGGGGGCAGATTGGATACGCAGTATTTT
CASSSGTGGRLDTQYF
>TRBV5-4|few|.|TRBJ2-1
TGTGCCAGCAGCCCCCCAGCGGCCTATTCCTACAATGAGCAGTTCTTC
CASSPPAAYSYNEQFF
>TRBV2|many|TRBD1|TRBJ2-5
TGTGCCAGCAACCGGGACAGGGAAGAGACCCAGTACTTC
CASNRDREETQYF
>TRBV12-3/TRBV12-4|many|.|TRBJ2-7
TGTGCCAGCAGCCCAGGGACCGCCCAAACGGTCTACGAGCAGTACTTC
CASSPGTAQTVYEQYF
>TRBV11-2|many|.|TRBJ1-2
TGTGCCAGCAGCTTAGCCGTGGGCTATGGCTACACCTTC
CASSLAVGYGYTF
>TRBV29-1|many|.|TRBJ2-2
TGCAGCGTCCGGCTGGGCGGGGCAAACACCGGGGAGCTGTTTTTT
CSVRLGGANTGELFF
>TRBV20-1|many|.|TRBJ1-6
TGCAGTGCTAGAGATCTGGGGGAATCACCCCTCCACTTT
CSARDLGESPLHF
>TRBV19|.|.|TRBJ1-1
TGTGCCAGTAGTCCTCCCGGGAAGAACACTGAAGCTTTCTTT
CASSPPGKNTEAFF
>TRBV7-8|.|TRBD2|TRBJ2-1
TGTGCCAGCAGCCCACCGGGAGGCCTGTCCTACAATGAGCAGTTCTTC
CASSPPGGLSYNEQFF
>TRBV24-1|many|.|TRBJ2-3
TGTGCCACCAGTGATTTGAGGGACACTCCCCTCGTCACAGATACGCAGTATTTT
CATSDLRDTPLVTDTQYF
>TRBV7-4|many|.|TRBJ1-2
TGTGCCAGCAGCCAACCCGGGACAAACTATGGCTACACCTTC
CASSQPGTNYGYTF
>TRBV12-3/TRBV12-4|.|.|TRBJ2-5
TGTGCCAGCAGTTACTCAGGGTCAGGGCGAGAGACCCAGTACTTC
CASSYSGSGRETQYF
>TRBV30|many|TRBD1|TRBJ1-5
TGTGCCTGGAGGGGACAGGGGGCTCAGCCCCAGCATTTT
CAWRGQGAQPQHF
>TRBV7-9|many|.|TRBJ2-5
TGTGCCAGCAGCTTAAGAGAAACCCGGAGAGAGACCCAGTACTTC
CASSLRETRRETQYF
>TRBV5-4|.|.|TRBJ1-1
TGTGCCAGCGGGGGGGCCTACACCAACACTGAAGCTTTCTTT
CASGGAYTNTEAFF
>TRBV7-6|many|.|TRBJ2-1
TGTGCCAGCAGCTTACTAGAAGATGGGGAGCAGTTCTTC
CASSLLEDGEQFF
>TRBV2|many|TRBD2|TRBJ2-1
TGTGCCAGCAGAGCAGCTAGCGGGGGTTACCAGCAGTTCTTC
CASRAASGGYQQFF
>TRBV7-2|.|.|TRBJ2-1
TGTGCCAACAGCCCAGATGAGGCACACAATGAGCGGTTCTTC
CANSPDEAHNERFF
>TRBV20-1|once|.|TRBJ2-5
TGCAGTGCTAGAGATGTTGAAGAGACCCAGTACTTC
CSARDVEETQYF
>TRBV11-2|few|.|TRBJ1-2
TGTGCCAGCAGTATGATGAGGACGGGCAGGGGCTACACCTTC
CASSMMRTGRGYTF
>TRBV7-2|many|TRBD1|TRBJ2-4
TGTGCCAGCAGCTTAGGAGGGGGACAGGGAAGGGGCCCCAAAAACATTCAGTACTTC
CASSLGGGQGRGPKNIQYF